Each of the 30 T cell receptor beta chains below was sequenced from the same sample in a study of T cell repertoires in cytomegalovirus infection. In TCRdb, the reads were re-called with MiXCR into one record per CDR3 protein. The profile shows hundreds of thousands of distinct CDR3 sequences, 35% of them singletons. The sample consisted of PBMCs. The receptors here all came from a human donor in good health (CMV status not recorded). Some clones in this sample may be carry-over from other donors' samples.

The gene calls are TRBV7-2 and TRBJ1-1; possibly TRBD1 for D (6 bases). The V end was cut by 3 bases, the J end by 8 bases, with 16 bases between. Germline V gene sequence: CDR1 SGHTA, CDR2 FQGNSA. The CDR3 covers 14 residues. CDR3 sequence reads: CASSFGTNPAEAFF. Written as DNA, the CDR3 is TGTGCCAGCAGCTTCGGGACAAATCCCGCAGAAGCTTTCTTT.

This clonotype turned up a few times. This chain uses TRBV19 with TRBJ2-4; 8 bases align to TRBD2. CDR1 and CDR2 from the germline V gene are LNHDA and SQIVND (reference sequence). V shed 2 bases and J 0 bases; nucleotides not matched to a gene: 12. The CDR3 length is 19 residues. CDR3 coding DNA: TGTGCCAGTAGTATAAACCCGGGGGGGGCGGCCCTAGCCAAAAACATTCAGTACTTC. Protein: CASSINPGGAALAKNIQYF.

The chain links TRBV5-4 to TRBJ2-2, with 9 bases identical to TRBD1. Trimming at V came to 4 bases and at J to 7 bases, leaving 14 bases not matched to a gene. In germline, CDR1 is SGHNT, CDR2 YYREEE (reference sequence). There are 17 residues in the CDR3. DNA for the CDR3: TGTGCCAGCAGCCCCTCCCCCCATACAGGGGGCAGCGGGGAGCTGTTTTTT. Its translation is CASSPSPHTGGSGELFF.

J is TRBJ2-1 and V is TRBV29-1; 16 nucleotides agree with TRBD2. The CDR3 totals 16 residues. The germline V gene has CDR1 SQVTM and CDR2 ANQGSEA. The ends lost 3 bases at V and 3 bases at J; junction bases unmatched: 2. DNA for the CDR3: TGCAGCGTTGAGGGACTAGCGGGGGGGCGCTACAATGAGCAGTTCTTC. Translation: CSVEGLAGGRYNEQFF.

The rearrangement joins TRBV28 to TRBJ2-4, with a tentative D call TRBD2 (7 bases). CDR3 length: 13 residues. V gave up 6 bases and J gave up 8 bases, with 14 bases separating them. In germline, CDR1 is MDHEN, CDR2 SYDVKM. The CDR3 DNA follows: TGTGCCAGCAGAAAAGGGGGGGTGGACATTCAGTACTTC. Translation: CASRKGGVDIQYF.

The chain combines TRBV18 with TRBJ2-7; 15 nucleotides match TRBD2. With V trimmed by 6 bases and J by 0 bases, 6 bases remained unmatched. The CDR3 runs 17 residues. Germline V gene lookup returns CDR1 KGHSH and CDR2 LQKENI. CDR3 DNA sequence: TGTGCCAGCTCTCCAGGACTAGCGGGAGGGAGCTCCTACGAGCAGTACTTC. The encoded protein is CASSPGLAGGSSYEQYF. The full variable domain, in which reference TRBV18 and TRBJ2-7 provide the parts outside the CDR3, is NAGVMQNPRHLVRRRGQEARLRCSPMKGHSHVYWYRQLPEEGLKFMVYLQKENIIDESGMPKERFSAEFPKEGPSILRIQQVVRGDSAAYFCASSPGLAGGSSYEQYFGPGTRLTVT.

J is TRBJ1-1 and V is TRBV29-1; 7 bases align to TRBD1. CDR1 is SQVTM, CDR2 ANQGSEA, per germline. The CDR3 has 14 residues. The J segment lost 2 bases and the V segment lost 7 bases, leaving 10 bases of the junction unmatched. The CDR3 region is CSGRRDSINTEAFF. CDR3 in DNA: TGCAGCGGGAGACGGGACAGCATAAACACTGAAGCTTTCTTT. Full variable domain (outside the CDR3, taken from reference TRBV29-1 and TRBJ1-1): SAVISQKPSRDICQRGTSLTIQCQVDSQVTMMFWYRQQPGQSLTLIATANQGSEATYESGFVIDKFPISRPNLTFSTLTVSNMSPEDSSIYLCSGRRDSINTEAFFGQGTRLTVV.

This clonotype has just a few counts. The rearrangement links TRBV14 to TRBJ2-1; 9 bases map to TRBD2. The CDR3 sequence is 18 residues long. Germline assignment: CDR1 SGHDN and CDR2 FVKESK. The ends lost 0 bases at V and 7 bases at J; junction bases unmatched: 13. In DNA, the CDR3 is TGTGCCAGCAGCCAAGAAAGGCTAGCGGGGAATCTGAGTAATGAGCAGTTCTTC. It encodes CASSQERLAGNLSNEQFF.

V gene TRBV7-9 combines with J gene TRBJ1-3; D not resolved. Trimming shortened V by 5 bases and J by 0 bases, and 11 bases separated the two germline ends. In germline, CDR1 is SEHNR, CDR2 FQNEAQ (reference sequence). The CDR3 consists of 15 residues. The CDR3 loop reads CASSPLWDSGNTIYF. The CDR3 region has the DNA TGTGCCAGCAGCCCATTATGGGACTCTGGAAACACCATATATTTT.

The chain has TRBV6-6 and TRBJ2-1, with D unclear. Germline V gene data show CDR1 as MNHNY and CDR2 as SVGAGI (reference sequence). V was shortened by 5 bases and J by 3 bases, with 11 bases between the two germline ends. The CDR3 has 14 amino acids. CDR3 DNA sequence: TGTGCCAGCAGTGTCCGGGCTGACTACAATGAGCAGTTCTTC. Amino acid sequence: CASSVRADYNEQFF.

This clonotype showed up just a few times. This sequence joins TRBV7-9 and TRBJ1-2, with D unresolved. Germline V lookup: CDR1 SEHNR, CDR2 FQNEAQ (reference sequence). V was cut by 1 base and J by 6 bases, with 6 bases left in between. This CDR3 has 12 amino acids. Here the CDR3 DNA reads TGTGCCAGCAGCTTAGACAGCAATGGCTACACCTTC. Protein: CASSLDSNGYTF. Supplemented by reference TRBV7-9 and TRBJ1-2, the full variable domain reads DTGVSQNPRHKITKRGQNVTFRCDPISEHNRLYWYRQTLGQGPEFLTYFQNEAQLEKSRLLSDRFSAERPKGSFSTLEIQRTEQGDSAMYLCASSLDSNGYTFGSGTRLTVV.

This sequence joins TRBV7-6 and TRBJ2-3, with TRBD1 matching 9 bases. The germline V gene encodes CDR1 SGHVS and CDR2 FNYEAQ. Trimming removed 3 bases from V and 10 bases from J; junction bases left unmatched: 8. The CDR3 runs 14 residues. CDR3 sequence: CASSFTQGDRAQYF. In DNA form, the CDR3 reads TGTGCCAGCAGCTTTACCCAAGGGGACAGGGCGCAGTATTTT.

Concerning this clonotype itself: Given the absence of the conserved phenylalanine or tryptophan at the CDR3 end, a read error is likely. The chain couples TRBV12-3 or TRBV12-4 to TRBJ2-7; no clear D gene. V lost 3 bases to trimming and J lost 2 bases, with 14 bases between them. The CDR3 contains 15 residues. The CDR3 loop is CASSFRSQNTYEQYL. Written as DNA, the CDR3 is TGTGCCAGCAGTTTCCGGTCACAAAATACCTACGAGCAGTACTTA.

The sample holds a few counts of this clonotype. The gene calls are TRBV11-3 and TRBJ2-2; unclear D gene. Trimming pared 7 bases from V and 5 bases from J, leaving 8 bases between. Germline lookup yields CDR1 SGHNT and CDR2 YENEEA. This CDR3 spans 12 amino acids. Here the CDR3 DNA reads TGTGCCAGCAAGGTCGGAACCGGGGAGCTGTTTTTT. Translating gives CASKVGTGELFF.

This chain connects TRBV9 to TRBJ2-3; D might be TRBD2 (6 bases). Trimming stripped 2 bases from V and 5 bases from J, with 12 bases between. In germline, CDR1 is SGDLS, CDR2 YYNGEE. The CDR3 spans 14 residues. For the CDR3, the DNA is TGTGCCAGCAGCGTCGGGGGATTAGGAGATACGCAGTATTTT. This gives the protein CASSVGGLGDTQYF.

The rearrangement joins TRBV5-1 to TRBJ1-5, with unresolved D. The length of the CDR3 is 14 residues. Trimming left V 0 bases short and J 6 bases short, with 10 bases between. Germline V gene lookup returns CDR1 SGHRS and CDR2 YFSETQ. As DNA, the CDR3 is TGCGCCAGCAGCTTGGATCAGAGTGGTCAGCCCCAGCATTTT. The encoded protein is CASSLDQSGQPQHF. Looking up the rest from reference TRBV5-1 and TRBJ1-5 gives the full variable domain: KAGVTQTPRYLIKTRGQQVTLSCSPISGHRSVSWYQQTPGQGLQFLFEYFSETQRNKGNFPGRFSGRQFSNSRSEMNVSTLELGDSALYLCASSLDQSGQPQHFGDGTRLSIL.

This clonotype was seen more than once but under ten times. This sequence joins TRBV28 and TRBJ1-1; D might be TRBD1 (5 bases). From germline, CDR1 is MDHEN and CDR2 SYDVKM. This CDR3 is built from 14 residues. V lost 3 bases, J lost 5 bases, and 13 bases lay in between. CDR3: CASSLWGEGTEAFF. In DNA, the CDR3 is TGTGCCAGCAGTTTGTGGGGGGAAGGGACTGAAGCTTTCTTT.

This clonotype showed up many times. In DNA, the CDR3 is TGTGCCAGCAGTTCTCAGAGAAGCAATCAGCCCCAGCATTTT. The encoded protein is CASSSQRSNQPQHF. The chain links TRBV7-2 to TRBJ1-5; D gene ambiguous. The CDR3 extends over 14 amino acids. From germline, CDR1 is SGHTA and CDR2 FQGNSA. The germline V and J ends were trimmed by 6 bases and 1 base, with 10 bases remaining between them.

Note on this clonotype: Just one base apart from a much larger clone, this may be a read error. The chain couples TRBV7-6 to TRBJ2-7; D may be TRBD1 (5 bases). The germline V gene encodes CDR1 SGHVS and CDR2 FNYEAQ. There are 13 residues in the CDR3. For the CDR3, the DNA is TGTGCCAGCAGCTTGGGGCAGAGAGCCGAGCAGGACTTC. Translation: CASSLGQRAEQDF. Looking up the rest from reference TRBV7-6 and TRBJ2-7 gives the full variable domain: GAGVSQSPRYKVTKRGQDVALRCDPISGHVSLYWYRQALGQGPEFLTYFNYEAQQDKSGLPNDRFSAERPEGSISTLTIQRTEQRDSAMYRCASSLGQRAEQDFGPGTRLTVT.

J is TRBJ1-4 and V is TRBV7-9; 7 nucleotides match TRBD1. CDR1 and CDR2 (germline): SEHNR, FQNEAQ (reference sequence). V was clipped by 8 bases and J by 8 bases; unmatched bases: 8. This CDR3 has 13 residues. The CDR3: CASPDREEEKLFF. For the CDR3, the DNA is TGTGCCAGCCCTGACAGGGAAGAGGAAAAACTGTTTTTT. The full variable domain, completed using reference TRBV7-9 and TRBJ1-4, is DTGVSQNPRHKITKRGQNVTFRCDPISEHNRLYWYRQTLGQGPEFLTYFQNEAQLEKSRLLSDRFSAERPKGSFSTLEIQRTEQGDSAMYLCASPDREEEKLFFGSGTQLSVL.

The J gene is TRBJ1-6, the V gene TRBV11-2, with D unclear. V was pared by 4 bases and J by 6 bases, with 10 bases between. This CDR3 comprises 14 residues. Looked up from germline, CDR1 is SGHAT and CDR2 is FQNNGV. The CDR3 sequence: CASSSSLFNSPLHF. CDR3 bases: TGTGCCAGCAGCTCCTCATTGTTTAATTCACCCCTCCACTTT.

The V and J genes are TRBV5-5 and TRBJ1-5; 7 bases fit TRBD1. Trimming cost V 3 bases and J 0 bases; bases outside gene matches: 9. Germline CDR1 and CDR2: SGHKS and YYEKEE (reference sequence). The CDR3 has 17 amino acids. The CDR3 sequence: CASSSSAGQASNQPQHF. The CDR3, as DNA: TGTGCCAGCAGCTCTTCTGCCGGACAGGCTAGCAATCAGCCCCAGCATTTT.

The rearrangement links TRBV7-6 to TRBJ2-2; 8 bases are a match to TRBD1. This CDR3 comprises 15 residues. Germline V CDR1 and CDR2: SGHVS, FNYEAQ. The junction had 5 bases not matched to a gene; V was cut back by 5 bases and J by 3 bases. CDR3 in amino acids: CASSARGQDTGELFF. The CDR3 bases are TGTGCCAGCAGCGCCAGGGGACAGGACACCGGGGAGCTGTTTTTT.

This clonotype was detected only once. This chain joins TRBV11-2 and TRBJ1-4; D gene unclear. The CDR3 contains 16 residues. Germline V gene lookup returns CDR1 SGHAT and CDR2 FQNNGV. Between the trimmed V and J ends, which lost 1 base and 6 bases, there was a span of 15 bases. CDR3 in DNA: TGTGCCAGCAGCTTAGCCCCGGGTAGAGGGTATGAAAAACTGTTTTTT. This encodes CASSLAPGRGYEKLFF.

This clonotype appeared a few times. V is TRBV29-1 and J is TRBJ1-4; D gene uncertain. Trimming took 7 bases from V and 7 from J, leaving 13 bases between them. The CDR3 loop spans 12 amino acids. The germline V gene encodes CDR1 SQVTM and CDR2 ANQGSEA. DNA for the CDR3: TGCAGCGCGACCGGGGTTGGTGAAAAACTGTTTTTT. It encodes CSATGVGEKLFF.

Notes on this clonotype: This may be a read error, as it is one base from a much larger clone. This likely comes from a read error, as the CDR3 has no conserved phenylalanine or tryptophan at its end. This chain links TRBV7-2 with TRBJ1-2; D not certain. The V gene lost 1 base and the J gene lost 9 bases, with 12 bases spanning the gap. Germline CDR1 SGHTA, CDR2 FQGNSA. The CDR3 consists of 13 residues. The DNA for the CDR3 is TGTGCCAGCAGCTTAGAGGTTGGCAGGAGCTACACCTTA. Translation: CASSLEVGRSYTL.

The rearrangement joins TRBV12-3 or TRBV12-4 to TRBJ2-1; 10 bases line up with TRBD2. The J segment lost 9 bases and the V segment lost 2 bases, leaving 10 bases of the junction unmatched. The CDR3 extends over 16 amino acids. The CDR3 sequence: CASSLRPSGSDVEQFF. CDR3 bases: TGTGCCAGCAGTTTACGACCTAGCGGGAGTGACGTTGAGCAGTTCTTC.

This chain connects TRBV12-3 or TRBV12-4 to TRBJ1-6; D is unresolved. The CDR3 is 14 residues long. V lost 7 bases and J lost 7, with 14 bases in between. The CDR3 DNA reads as TGTGCCAGCACTATCGGGATTCAAAATTCACCCCTCCACTTT. Protein: CASTIGIQNSPLHF.

In this sample, this clonotype turned up a few times. This chain links TRBV20-1 with TRBJ1-1; D gene uncertain. Per the germline V gene, CDR1 is DFQATT and CDR2 is SNEGSKA (reference sequence). The V end was cut by 3 bases, the J end by 11 bases, with 19 bases between. The CDR3 totals 13 residues. The CDR3 here is CSASVSAPLGAFF. The CDR3, as DNA: TGCAGTGCTAGTGTTTCGGCCCCCCTGGGGGCTTTCTTT.

This chain links TRBV18 with TRBJ1-1, with 7 bases aligning to TRBD1. Germline V gene data show CDR1 as KGHSH and CDR2 as LQKENI. V shed 2 bases, J shed 5 bases, and the junction held 8 bases outside the gene matches. The CDR3 consists of 15 residues. The CDR3 here is CASSPYWDSLTEAFF. The CDR3 coding sequence is TGTGCCAGCTCACCATACTGGGACAGTCTTACTGAAGCTTTCTTT.